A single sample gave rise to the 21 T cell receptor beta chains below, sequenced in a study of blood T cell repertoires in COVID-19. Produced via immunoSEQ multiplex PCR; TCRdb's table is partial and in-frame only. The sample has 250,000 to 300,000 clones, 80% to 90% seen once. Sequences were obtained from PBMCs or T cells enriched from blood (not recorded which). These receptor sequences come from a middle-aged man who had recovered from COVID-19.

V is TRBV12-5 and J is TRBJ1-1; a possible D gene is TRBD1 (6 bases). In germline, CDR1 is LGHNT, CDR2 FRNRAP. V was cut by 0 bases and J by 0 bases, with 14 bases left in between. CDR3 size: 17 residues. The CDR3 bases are TGTGCTAGTGGTTTGGTTTTGGGGGACACCTTGAACACTGAAGCTTTCTTT. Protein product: CASGLVLGDTLNTEAFF.

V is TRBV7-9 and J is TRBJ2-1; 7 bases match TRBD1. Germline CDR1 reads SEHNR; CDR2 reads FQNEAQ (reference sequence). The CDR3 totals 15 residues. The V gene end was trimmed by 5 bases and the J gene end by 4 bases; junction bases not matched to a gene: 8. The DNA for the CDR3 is TGTGCCAGCAGCCGCAAGGGGGCCAAATACAATGAGCAGTTCTTC. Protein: CASSRKGAKYNEQFF.

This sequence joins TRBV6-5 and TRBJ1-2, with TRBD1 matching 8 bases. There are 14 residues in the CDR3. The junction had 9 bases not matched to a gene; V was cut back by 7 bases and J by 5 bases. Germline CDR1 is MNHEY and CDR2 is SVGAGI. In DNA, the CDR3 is TGTGCCAGCACCATCGGGACAGGAGAATATGGCTACACCTTC. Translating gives CASTIGTGEYGYTF.

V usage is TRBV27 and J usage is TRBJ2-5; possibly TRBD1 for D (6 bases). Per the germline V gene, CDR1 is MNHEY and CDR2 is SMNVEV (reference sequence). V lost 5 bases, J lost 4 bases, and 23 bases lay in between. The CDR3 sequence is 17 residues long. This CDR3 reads CASSRSRGSGNVETQYF. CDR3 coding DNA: TGTGCCAGCAGTCGAAGTAGGGGGTCGGGAAATGTAGAGACCCAGTACTTC.

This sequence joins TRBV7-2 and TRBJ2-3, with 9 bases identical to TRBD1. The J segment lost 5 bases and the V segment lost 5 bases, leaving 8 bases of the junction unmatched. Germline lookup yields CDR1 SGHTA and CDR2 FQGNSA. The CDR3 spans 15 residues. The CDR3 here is CASSPMTGGQDTQYF. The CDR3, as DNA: TGTGCCAGCAGCCCGATGACAGGGGGACAAGATACGCAGTATTTT. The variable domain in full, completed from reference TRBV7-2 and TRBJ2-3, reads GAGVSQSPSNKVTEKGKDVELRCDPISGHTALYWYRQSLGQGLEFLIYFQGNSAPDKSGLPSDRFSAERTGGSVSTLTIQRTQQEDSAVYLCASSPMTGGQDTQYFGPGTRLTVL.

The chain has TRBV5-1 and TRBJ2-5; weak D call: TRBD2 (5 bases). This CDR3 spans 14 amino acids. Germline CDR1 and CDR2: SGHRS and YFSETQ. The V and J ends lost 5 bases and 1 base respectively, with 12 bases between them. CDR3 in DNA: TGCGCCAGCAGGGAGGTCACCGTCCAAGAGACCCAGTACTTC. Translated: CASREVTVQETQYF.

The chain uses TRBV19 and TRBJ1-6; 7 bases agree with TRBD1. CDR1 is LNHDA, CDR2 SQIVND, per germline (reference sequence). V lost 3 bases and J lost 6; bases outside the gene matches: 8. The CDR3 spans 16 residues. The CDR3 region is CASSIRQGVVNSPLHF. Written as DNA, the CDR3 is TGTGCCAGTAGTATTCGGCAGGGGGTCGTTAATTCACCCCTCCACTTT.

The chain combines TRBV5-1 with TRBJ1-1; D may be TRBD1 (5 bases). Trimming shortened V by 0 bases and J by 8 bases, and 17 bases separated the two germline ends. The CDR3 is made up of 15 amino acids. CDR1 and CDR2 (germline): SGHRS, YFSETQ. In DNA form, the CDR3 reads TGCGCCAGCAGCTTGGGAACAGTTGGGGGGTCCGAAGCTTTCTTT. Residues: CASSLGTVGGSEAFF.

The CDR3 nucleotides are TGTGCCAGCGCCCCCGGGACTAGCGGTAATTTCCAAGAGACCCAGTACTTC. Amino acids: CASAPGTSGNFQETQYF. The V and J genes are TRBV4-2 and TRBJ2-5; 11 bases are a match to TRBD2. Germline V gene sequence: CDR1 LGHNA, CDR2 YNFKEQ. With V trimmed by 8 bases and J by 1 base, 12 bases remained unmatched. CDR3 length: 17 amino acids.

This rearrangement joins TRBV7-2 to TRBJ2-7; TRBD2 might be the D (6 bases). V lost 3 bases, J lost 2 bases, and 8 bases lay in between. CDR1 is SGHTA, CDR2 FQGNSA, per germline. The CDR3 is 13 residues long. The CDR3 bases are TGTGCCAGCAGCTTTGGACTAACCTACGAGCAGTACTTC. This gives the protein CASSFGLTYEQYF.

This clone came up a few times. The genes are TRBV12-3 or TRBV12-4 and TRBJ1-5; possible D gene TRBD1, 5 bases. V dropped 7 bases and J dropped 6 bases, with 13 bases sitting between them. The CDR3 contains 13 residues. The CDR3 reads CASTSTALQPQHF. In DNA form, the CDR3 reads TGTGCCAGCACCTCGACAGCCCTTCAGCCCCAGCATTTT.

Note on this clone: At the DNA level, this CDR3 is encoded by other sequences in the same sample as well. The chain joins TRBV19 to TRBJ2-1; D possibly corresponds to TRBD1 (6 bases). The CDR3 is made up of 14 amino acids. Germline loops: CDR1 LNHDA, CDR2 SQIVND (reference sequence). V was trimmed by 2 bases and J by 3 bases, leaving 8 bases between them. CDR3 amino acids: CASSIRGSYNEQFF. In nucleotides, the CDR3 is TGTGCCAGTAGTATAAGGGGGAGCTACAATGAGCAGTTCTTC.

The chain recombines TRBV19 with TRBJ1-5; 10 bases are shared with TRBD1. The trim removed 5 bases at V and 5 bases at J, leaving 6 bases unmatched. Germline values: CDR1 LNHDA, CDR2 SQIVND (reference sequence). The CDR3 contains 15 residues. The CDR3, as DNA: TGTGCCAGTAGTGCATCCGGGACAGGGGATCAGCCCCAGCATTTT. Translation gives CASSASGTGDQPQHF. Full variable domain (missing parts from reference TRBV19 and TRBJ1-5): DGGITQSPKYLFRKEGQNVTLSCEQNLNHDAMYWYRQDPGQGLRLIYYSQIVNDFQKGDIAEGYSVSREKKESFPLTVTSAQKNPTAFYLCASSASGTGDQPQHFGDGTRLSIL.

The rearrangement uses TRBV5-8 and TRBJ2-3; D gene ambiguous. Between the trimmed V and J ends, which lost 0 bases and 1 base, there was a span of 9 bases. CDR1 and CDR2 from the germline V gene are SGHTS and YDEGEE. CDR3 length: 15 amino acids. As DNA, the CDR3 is TGTGCCAGCAGCTTGGGTCTACGGGGCACAGATACGCAGTATTTT. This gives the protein CASSLGLRGTDTQYF.

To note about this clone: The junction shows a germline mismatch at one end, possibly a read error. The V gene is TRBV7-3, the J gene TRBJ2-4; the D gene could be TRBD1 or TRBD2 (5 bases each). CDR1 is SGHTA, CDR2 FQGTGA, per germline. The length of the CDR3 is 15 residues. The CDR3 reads CASSLTGGAKNIQYF. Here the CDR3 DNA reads TGTGCCAGCAGCCTAACAGGAGGAGCCAAAAACATTCAGTACTTC.

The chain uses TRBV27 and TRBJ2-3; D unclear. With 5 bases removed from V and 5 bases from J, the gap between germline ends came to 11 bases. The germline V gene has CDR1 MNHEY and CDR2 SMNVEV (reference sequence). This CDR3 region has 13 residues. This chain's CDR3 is CASSLLLLDTQYF. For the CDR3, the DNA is TGTGCCAGCAGTCTTCTATTGCTAGATACGCAGTATTTT.

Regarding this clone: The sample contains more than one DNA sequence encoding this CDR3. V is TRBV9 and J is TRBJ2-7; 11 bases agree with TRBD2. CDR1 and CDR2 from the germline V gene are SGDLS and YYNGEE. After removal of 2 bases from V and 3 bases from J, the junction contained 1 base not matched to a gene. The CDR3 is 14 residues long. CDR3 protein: CASSVGTSGYEQYF. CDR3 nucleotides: TGTGCCAGCAGCGTGGGGACTAGCGGCTACGAGCAGTACTTC.

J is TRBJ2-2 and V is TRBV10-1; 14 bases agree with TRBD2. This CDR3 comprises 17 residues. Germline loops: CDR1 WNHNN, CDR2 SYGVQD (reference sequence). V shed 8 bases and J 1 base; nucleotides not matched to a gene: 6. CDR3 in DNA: TGCGCCAGCGGACTAGCGGGGGGATCTATGAACACCGGGGAGCTGTTTTTT. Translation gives CASGLAGGSMNTGELFF.

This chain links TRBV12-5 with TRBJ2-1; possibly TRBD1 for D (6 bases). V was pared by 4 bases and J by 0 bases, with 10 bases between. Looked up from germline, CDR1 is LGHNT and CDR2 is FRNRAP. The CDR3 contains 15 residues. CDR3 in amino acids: CASGYGQSSYNEQFF. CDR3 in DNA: TGTGCTAGTGGTTACGGACAGAGCTCCTACAATGAGCAGTTCTTC. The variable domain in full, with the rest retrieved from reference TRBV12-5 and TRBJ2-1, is DARVTQTPRHKVTEMGQEVTMRCQPILGHNTVFWYRQTMMQGLELLAYFRNRAPLDDSGMPKDRFSAEMPDATLATLKIQPSEPRDSAVYFCASGYGQSSYNEQFFGPGTRLTVL.

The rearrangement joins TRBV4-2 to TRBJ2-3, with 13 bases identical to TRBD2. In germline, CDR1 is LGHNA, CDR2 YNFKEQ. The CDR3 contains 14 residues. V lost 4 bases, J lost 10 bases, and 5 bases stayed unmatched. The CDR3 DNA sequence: TGTGCCAGCAGCCTCGGGACTAGCGGGAATTCGCAGTATTTT. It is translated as CASSLGTSGNSQYF.

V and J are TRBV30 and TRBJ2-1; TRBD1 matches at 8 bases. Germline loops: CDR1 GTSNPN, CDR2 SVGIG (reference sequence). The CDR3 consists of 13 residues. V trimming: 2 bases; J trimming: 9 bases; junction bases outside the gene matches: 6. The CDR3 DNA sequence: TGTGCCTGGAGTAGGACAGGGAGAGGTGAGCAGTTCTTC. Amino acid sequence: CAWSRTGRGEQFF.